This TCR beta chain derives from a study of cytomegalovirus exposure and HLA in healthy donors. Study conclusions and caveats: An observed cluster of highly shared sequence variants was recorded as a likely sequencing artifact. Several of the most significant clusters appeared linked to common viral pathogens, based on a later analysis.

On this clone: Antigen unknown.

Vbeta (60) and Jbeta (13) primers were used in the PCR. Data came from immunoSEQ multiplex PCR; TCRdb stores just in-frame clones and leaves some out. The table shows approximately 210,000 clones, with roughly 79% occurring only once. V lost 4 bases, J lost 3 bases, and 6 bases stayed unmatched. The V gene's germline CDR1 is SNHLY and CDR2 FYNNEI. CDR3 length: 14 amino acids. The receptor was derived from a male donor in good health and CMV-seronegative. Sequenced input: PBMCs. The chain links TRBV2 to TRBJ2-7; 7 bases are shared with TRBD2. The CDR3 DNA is TGTGCCAGCAGTGTTCAGGGAGGGGACTACGAGCAGTACTTC. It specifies CASSVQGGDYEQYF.